Following are 14 T cell receptor beta chains from one sample sequenced in a study of cytomegalovirus exposure and HLA in healthy donors. TCRdb keeps only in-frame clones here, not all; method: immunoSEQ multiplex PCR. The table includes 200,000 to 250,000 clones, around 90% detected once. Material: PBMCs. These receptors were collected from a young woman in good health and CMV-seronegative.

The V call is TRBV5-4, the J call TRBJ1-4, with D possibly being TRBD1 (5 bases). Between the trimmed V and J ends, which lost 4 bases and 5 bases, there was a span of 12 bases. The CDR3 has 14 amino acids. The germline V gene has CDR1 SGHNT and CDR2 YYREEE (reference sequence). CDR3 in amino acids: CASSPTETNEKLFF. The DNA for the CDR3 is TGTGCCAGCAGCCCGACAGAAACAAATGAAAAACTGTTTTTT.

The rearrangement links TRBV5-1 to TRBJ2-7; the D gene is possibly TRBD1 (6 bases). Deletions cut 0 bases from V and 3 bases from J, with 13 bases between. Per germline, CDR1 SGHRS and CDR2 YFSETQ. The CDR3 is made up of 15 amino acids. The CDR3 sequence is CASSLAVGRGYEQYF. CDR3 in DNA: TGCGCCAGCAGCTTGGCCGTGGGCAGGGGCTACGAGCAGTACTTC.

The rearrangement uses TRBV5-8 and TRBJ2-5; the D is unclear. This CDR3 comprises 13 residues. Trimming stripped 0 bases from V and 5 bases from J, with 8 bases between. Germline CDR1 and CDR2: SGHTS and YDEGEE. In DNA, the CDR3 is TGTGCCAGCAGCTTGGTTTATTCGGAGACCCAGTACTTC. It encodes CASSLVYSETQYF.

The chain carries TRBV5-6 and TRBJ2-7; D remains ambiguous. Germline values: CDR1 SGHDT, CDR2 YYEEEE. Trimming pared 0 bases from V and 6 bases from J, leaving 13 bases between. CDR3 length: 14 residues. CDR3 nucleotides: TGTGCCAGCAGCTTGGTGGGTTACGGAGCCGAGCAGTACTTC. It specifies CASSLVGYGAEQYF.

The chain is built from TRBV28 and TRBJ1-2; possible D gene TRBD1, 6 bases. Germline assignment: CDR1 MDHEN and CDR2 SYDVKM. Trimming removed 7 bases at V and 1 base at J, with 16 bases between. The CDR3 is made up of 15 amino acids. CDR3 protein: CASKRTAPFNYGYTF. CDR3 DNA sequence: TGTGCCAGCAAAAGGACAGCACCCTTTAACTATGGCTACACCTTC.

The chain links TRBV27 to TRBJ2-3; 7 bases are shared with TRBD2. The CDR3 is made up of 17 amino acids. Looked up from germline, CDR1 is MNHEY and CDR2 is SMNVEV (reference sequence). V was clipped by 7 bases and J by 0 bases; unmatched bases: 13. The CDR3 loop is CASTHLGGIDSTDTQYF. The CDR3 region has the DNA TGTGCCAGCACCCACTTGGGGGGGATTGATAGCACAGATACGCAGTATTTT.

The chain joins TRBV5-1 to TRBJ2-7; TRBD2 matches 10 bases. Trimming removed 0 bases from V and 5 bases from J; junction bases left unmatched: 14. This CDR3 region has 18 residues. Germline CDR1 and CDR2: SGHRS and YFSETQ. CDR3 sequence (DNA): TGCGCCAGCAGCTTGGCCGAAGGGGTTCTGGGACTAGCGAACGAGCAGTACTTC. It specifies CASSLAEGVLGLANEQYF.

The chain has TRBV6-1 and TRBJ2-7; a weak D match, TRBD2 (6 bases). V lost 4 bases to trimming and J lost 12 bases, with 10 bases between them. Germline CDR1 and CDR2: MNHNS and SASEGT. The CDR3 consists of 10 residues. CDR3 loop: CASSGTTPYF. CDR3 coding DNA: TGTGCCAGCAGTGGGACTACCCCGTACTTC.

This clone was seen only once. In DNA form, the CDR3 reads TGTGCCAGTAGTCCTACCCACTCCTACGAGCAGTACTTC. This codes for CASSPTHSYEQYF. The J gene is TRBJ2-7, the V gene TRBV19; no firm D call. V lost 5 bases, J lost 0 bases, and 8 bases lay in between. Germline lookup yields CDR1 LNHDA and CDR2 SQIVND (reference sequence). The CDR3 totals 13 residues.

This clone appeared once. The rearrangement joins TRBV5-1 to TRBJ1-5; D ambiguous. V dropped 4 bases and J dropped 7 bases, with 18 bases sitting between them. CDR3 length: 15 amino acids. Germline V gene sequence: CDR1 SGHRS, CDR2 YFSETQ. DNA for the CDR3: TGCGCCAGCAGCCCCCTAGACGGCAGGAGGCAGCCCCAGCATTTT. Translated: CASSPLDGRRQPQHF.

The table lists this clone with a few counts. V is TRBV7-2 and J is TRBJ1-1; D unclear. Per germline, CDR1 SGHTA and CDR2 FQGNSA. Trimming left V 2 bases short and J 1 base short, with 5 bases between. CDR3 size: 13 residues. This chain's CDR3 is CASSLIRNTEAFF. The CDR3 DNA follows: TGTGCCAGCAGCTTAATCCGGAACACTGAAGCTTTCTTT.

The chain links TRBV27 to TRBJ2-1; TRBD2 matches at 8 bases. Germline V gene sequence: CDR1 MNHEY, CDR2 SMNVEV (reference sequence). This CDR3 contains 14 residues. Trimming cost V 2 bases and J 4 bases; bases outside gene matches: 1. The CDR3 region is CASSLTSGYNEQFF. CDR3 coding DNA: TGTGCCAGCAGTTTAACTAGCGGTTACAATGAGCAGTTCTTC.

V gene TRBV30 combines with J gene TRBJ1-2, with D possibly TRBD1 on 5 matching bases. Germline V gene data show CDR1 as GTSNPN and CDR2 as SVGIG (reference sequence). The CDR3 is 11 amino acids. CDR3 DNA sequence: TGTGCTGCAAGGGGAGGCTATGGCTACACCTTC. Translation: CAARGGYGYTF.

The genes are TRBV6-1 and TRBJ2-3, with TRBD1 identical over 10 bases. The CDR3 has 14 amino acids. Per germline, CDR1 MNHNS and CDR2 SASEGT. V was clipped by 6 bases and J by 4 bases; unmatched bases: 4. The CDR3 loop is CASRRQGAADTQYF. As DNA, the CDR3 is TGTGCCAGCAGGAGACAGGGGGCGGCAGATACGCAGTATTTT.